This T cell receptor beta chain was identified in a study of Graves' ophthalmopathy and Graves' hyperthyroidism. This clonotype was seen a handful of times. RNA transcripts provided the template for amplifying TCR beta CDR3 regions. Scientists carried out first-round RT-PCR using HTBI primers and then a second-round multiplex PCR. MiXCR, applied by TCRdb to the multiplex PCR reads, yields one record per CDR3 protein. The table lists about 390,000 distinct CDR3 sequences, 15% of them singletons. CDR1 MRHNA and CDR2 SNTAGT come from the germline V gene. Trimming removed 7 bases at V and 4 bases at J, with 19 bases between. The CDR3 has 16 amino acids.

This TCR derives from a woman between 18 and 29 years old with stable Graves' hyperthyroidism. The rearrangement uses TRBV6-4 and TRBJ2-2; TRBD2 might be the D (6 bases). The sample comprised peripheral blood. CDR3: CASTKAVGGFTGELFF. The CDR3 bases are TGTGCCAGCACAAAGGCCGTGGGGGGATTCACCGGGGAGCTGTTTTTT.